One sample yielded the 16 T cell receptor beta chains listed below, sequenced in a study of blood T cell repertoires in COVID-19. The data were produced by immunoSEQ multiplex PCR, yet TCRdb's version contains in-frame clones alone and is incomplete. The data hold roughly 300,000 clones, with roughly nine tenths observed a single time. The sample taken for sequencing was peripheral blood. The receptor set was obtained from a woman aged 30 to 39 with COVID-19, enrolled during active disease.

This clone was observed once. The chain joins TRBV5-4 to TRBJ1-1; D gene ambiguous. This CDR3 comprises 14 residues. The ends were cut back, 2 bases at V and 5 bases at J, with 13 bases in the middle. Per germline, CDR1 SGHNT and CDR2 YYREEE (reference sequence). The CDR3 bases are TGTGCCAGCAGCTTAAATCTCTTCGGGACTGAAGCTTTCTTT. Translated, it gives CASSLNLFGTEAFF.

The chain couples TRBV4-1 to TRBJ2-1; TRBD2 agrees at 7 bases. This CDR3 spans 17 amino acids. After removal of 4 bases from V and 0 bases from J, the junction contained 9 bases not matched to a gene. Germline V gene sequence: CDR1 MGHRA, CDR2 YSYEKL. The CDR3 nucleotides are TGCGCCAGCAGCCCAGGGCGCCTAGCGGACTCCTACAATGAGCAGTTCTTC. This encodes CASSPGRLADSYNEQFF.

Regarding this clone: Other DNA sequences within the sample encode an identical CDR3. The chain combines TRBV19 with TRBJ2-1, with D possibly being TRBD2 (7 bases). CDR1 and CDR2 from the germline V gene are LNHDA and SQIVND (reference sequence). V lost 3 bases, J lost 6 bases, and 12 bases lay in between. The CDR3 is made up of 14 amino acids. CDR3 nucleotide sequence: TGTGCCAGTAGTATTTTAAGGGGGGGCAATGAGCAGTTCTTC. As protein: CASSILRGGNEQFF.

The rearrangement links TRBV24-1 to TRBJ2-7; 11 positions match TRBD1. Germline V CDR1 and CDR2: KGHDR, SFDVKD. There are 13 residues in the CDR3. Trimming removed 9 bases from V and 4 bases from J; junction bases left unmatched: 4. The CDR3 bases are TGTGCCACCTCTGGGACAGGGGGGTACGAGCAGTACTTC. Amino acid sequence: CATSGTGGYEQYF.

The CDR3 here is CASSTTGSPLHF. Written as DNA, the CDR3 is TGTGCCAGCAGCACGACAGGTTCTCCCCTCCACTTT. The chain recombines TRBV9 with TRBJ1-6; D possibly corresponds to TRBD1 (6 bases). CDR3 length: 12 residues. V dropped 4 bases and J dropped 13 bases, with 12 bases sitting between them. Germline-derived CDR1 and CDR2 are SGDLS and YYNGEE.

This clone has a count of ten or more. The chain employs TRBV7-8 and TRBJ1-1; TRBD1 is a possible D gene (6 bases). The CDR3 covers 16 residues. Looked up from germline, CDR1 is SGHVS and CDR2 is FQNEAQ. Trimming shortened V by 5 bases and J by 1 base, and 17 bases separated the two germline ends. This CDR3 is CASSPDSRIGNTEAFF. In DNA, the CDR3 is TGTGCCAGCAGCCCGGACAGCCGAATCGGGAACACTGAAGCTTTCTTT. Combining the CDR3 with reference TRBV7-8 and TRBJ1-1 gives the whole variable domain GAGVSQSPRYKVAKRGQDVALRCDPISGHVSLFWYQQALGQGPEFLTYFQNEAQLDKSGLPSDRFFAERPEGSVSTLKIQRTQQEDSAVYLCASSPDSRIGNTEAFFGQGTRLTVV.

The V gene is TRBV10-2, the J gene TRBJ2-2; D is ambiguous. Germline CDR1 reads WSHSY; CDR2 reads SAAADI. Trimming pared 4 bases from V and 2 bases from J, leaving 17 bases between. The CDR3 runs 17 residues. CDR3 residues: CASSVFSRGSNTGELFF. The CDR3 DNA reads TGCGCCAGCAGTGTGTTCAGTCGTGGCTCTAACACCGGGGAGCTGTTTTTT.

The chain is built from TRBV5-5 and TRBJ1-5; TRBD1 matches at 8 bases. In germline, CDR1 is SGHKS, CDR2 YYEKEE (reference sequence). This CDR3 spans 14 amino acids. Losses at the gene ends were 3 bases for V and 2 bases for J; bases not matched to a gene: 1. The DNA for the CDR3 is TGTGCCAGCAGCTCAGGGGGCGGCAATCAGCCCCAGCATTTT. Translation gives CASSSGGGNQPQHF.

This chain links TRBV11-2 with TRBJ2-1; D is unclear. CDR3 size: 15 residues. V gave up 4 bases and J gave up 0 bases, with 10 bases separating them. The germline gives CDR1 SGHAT, CDR2 FQNNGV. The CDR3 sequence is CASSYSGVSYNEQFF. As DNA, the CDR3 is TGTGCCAGCAGCTACTCAGGTGTCTCCTACAATGAGCAGTTCTTC.

This clone was seen just once. V and J are TRBV19 and TRBJ2-7; 7 bases match TRBD2. The CDR3 has 13 residues. J gave up 2 bases and V 5 bases, and 3 bases lay outside the gene matches. The germline V gene encodes CDR1 LNHDA and CDR2 SQIVND (reference sequence). The CDR3 loop reads CASSWGGAYEQYF. DNA for the CDR3: TGTGCCAGTAGTTGGGGGGGTGCCTACGAGCAGTACTTC.

The V gene is TRBV28, the J gene TRBJ1-2; TRBD1 might be the D (5 bases). Germline CDR1 and CDR2: MDHEN and SYDVKM. V lost 1 base, J lost 4 bases, and 10 bases lay in between. The CDR3 has 14 residues. CDR3 in DNA: TGTGCCAGCAGTTTATCCGCAGGGATCTATGGCTACACCTTC. This translates into CASSLSAGIYGYTF.

This chain joins TRBV29-1 and TRBJ2-7, with D perhaps matching TRBD1 (6 bases). V lost 6 bases to trimming and J lost 0 bases, with 15 bases between them. There are 14 residues in the CDR3. The germline V gene has CDR1 SQVTM and CDR2 ANQGSEA. DNA for the CDR3: TGCAGCGTCCGCCCGAGGGGGAGCTCCTACGAGCAGTACTTC. Translating gives CSVRPRGSSYEQYF.

The genes are TRBV7-2 and TRBJ2-5; D might be TRBD1 (6 bases). CDR3 size: 15 residues. V lost 1 base and J 6 bases, leaving 15 bases between the germline ends. CDR1 and CDR2 (germline): SGHTA, FQGNSA. DNA of the CDR3: TGTGCCAGCAGCTTAGTATCCCAAGGGGGAAAGACCCAGTACTTC. Protein: CASSLVSQGGKTQYF.

The chain is built from TRBV5-1 and TRBJ1-1; unclear D gene. CDR3 size: 16 residues. Trimming removed 2 bases from V and 0 bases from J, with 14 bases in between. Germline V gives CDR1 SGHRS, CDR2 YFSETQ. CDR3 sequence: CASSFRGPTMNTEAFF. The CDR3 coding sequence is TGCGCCAGCAGCTTCCGAGGGCCGACCATGAACACTGAAGCTTTCTTT. Full variable domain (outside the CDR3, taken from reference TRBV5-1 and TRBJ1-1): KAGVTQTPRYLIKTRGQQVTLSCSPISGHRSVSWYQQTPGQGLQFLFEYFSETQRNKGNFPGRFSGRQFSNSRSEMNVSTLELGDSALYLCASSFRGPTMNTEAFFGQGTRLTVV.

The V and J genes are TRBV11-2 and TRBJ2-5; 12 nucleotides line up with TRBD2. Germline V gives CDR1 SGHAT, CDR2 FQNNGV. The CDR3 length is 16 residues. Trimming cost V 4 bases and J 6 bases; bases outside gene matches: 9. The CDR3, as DNA: TGTGCCAGCAGCTATCTAGCGGGGGGGCCCGCACAGACCCAGTACTTC. This encodes CASSYLAGGPAQTQYF.

The chain uses TRBV9 and TRBJ1-2; D remains ambiguous. The CDR3 sequence is 15 residues long. CDR1 is SGDLS, CDR2 YYNGEE, per germline. V gave up 0 bases and J gave up 4 bases, with 13 bases separating them. The CDR3 nucleotides are TGTGCCAGCAGCGTAGTTCTGGGGAGTGGCTATGGCTACACCTTC. It translates to CASSVVLGSGYGYTF. The variable domain in full, with the rest retrieved from reference TRBV9 and TRBJ1-2, is DSGVTQTPKHLITATGQRVTLRCSPRSGDLSVYWYQQSLDQGLQFLIQYYNGEERAKGNILERFSAQQFPDLHSELNLSSLELGDSALYFCASSVVLGSGYGYTFGSGTRLTVV.